Listed below are T cell receptor beta chains from one sample, sequenced in a study of blood T cells in healthy people across ages. TCRdb re-called the 5' RACE reads through MiXCR, storing one row per CDR3 protein. The sample consists of around 1.1 million distinct CDR3 sequences, roughly two fifths of them appearing once. The material sequenced was blood. The receptors were sampled from a man aged 18 to 35 in good health. Both conserved end residues are part of each CDR3. The D gene is left open where the match is weak. Not every row has a clone size; where given, it reads once, few, many or a size class.

D gene: NA
V gene: TRBV12-3/TRBV12-4
J gene: TRBJ1-6
clone size: few
CDR3 protein: CASSFPDRNSPLHF
CDR3 DNA: TGTGCCAGCAGTTTCCCCGACAGGAATTCACCCCTCCACTTT

D gene: TRBD1
V gene: TRBV7-6
J gene: TRBJ1-1
clone size: NA
CDR3 protein: CASSFRDRDATEAFF
CDR3 DNA: TGTGCCAGCAGCTTCCGGGACAGGGATGCCACTGAAGCTTTCTTT

D gene: NA
V gene: TRBV5-6
J gene: TRBJ1-1
clone size: many
CDR3 protein: CASSFLNTEAFF
CDR3 DNA: TGTGCCAGCAGCTTCCTGAACACTGAAGCTTTCTTT

D gene: NA
V gene: TRBV10-3
J gene: TRBJ1-1
clone size: few
CDR3 protein: CAISESDGEAFF
CDR3 DNA: TGTGCCATCAGTGAGTCGGACGGTGAAGCTTTCTTT

D gene: NA
V gene: TRBV12-3/TRBV12-4
J gene: TRBJ2-7
clone size: few
CDR3 protein: CASSLEVSGAYEQYF
CDR3 DNA: TGTGCCAGCAGTTTAGAGGTCAGTGGAGCCTACGAGCAGTACTTC

D gene: TRBD1
V gene: TRBV27
J gene: TRBJ2-2
clone size: NA
CDR3 protein: CASRTGVGELFF
CDR3 DNA: TGTGCCAGCCGGACAGGGGTCGGGGAGCTGTTTTTT

D gene: TRBD2
V gene: TRBV20-1
J gene: TRBJ2-5
clone size: NA
CDR3 protein: CSAESGTSEETQYF
CDR3 DNA: TGCAGTGCTGAGTCCGGGACTAGCGAAGAGACCCAGTACTTC

D gene: NA
V gene: TRBV20-1
J gene: TRBJ1-1
clone size: NA
CDR3 protein: CSARTTNTEAFF
CDR3 DNA: TGCAGTGCACGGACGACGAACACTGAAGCTTTCTTT

D gene: TRBD1
V gene: TRBV5-1
J gene: TRBJ2-2
clone size: few
CDR3 protein: CASSTQGTNGELFF
CDR3 DNA: TGCGCCAGCAGCACACAGGGGACGAACGGGGAGCTGTTTTTT

D gene: TRBD2
V gene: TRBV7-9
J gene: TRBJ2-7
clone size: NA
CDR3 protein: CASSLSQRGLPYEQYF
CDR3 DNA: TGTGCCAGCAGCTTATCCCAGCGGGGGTTACCCTACGAGCAGTACTTC

D gene: NA
V gene: TRBV28
J gene: TRBJ1-6
clone size: NA
CDR3 protein: CASSLWGGTRDNSPLHF
CDR3 DNA: TGTGCCAGCAGTTTATGGGGGGGGACCCGCGATAATTCACCCCTCCACTTT

D gene: NA
V gene: TRBV20-1
J gene: TRBJ2-3
clone size: few
CDR3 protein: CSAGTRATDTQYF
CDR3 DNA: TGCAGTGCTGGAACCCGCGCCACAGATACGCAGTATTTT

D gene: NA
V gene: TRBV4-3
J gene: TRBJ2-1
clone size: NA
CDR3 protein: CANSQELGTLYNEQFF
CDR3 DNA: TGCGCCAACAGCCAAGAACTCGGGACACTCTACAATGAGCAGTTCTTC

D gene: NA
V gene: TRBV12-3/TRBV12-4
J gene: TRBJ1-5
clone size: NA
CDR3 protein: CASRLESGDQPQHF
CDR3 DNA: TGTGCCAGCAGGTTAGAATCAGGGGATCAGCCCCAGCATTTT

D gene: NA
V gene: TRBV10-3
J gene: TRBJ2-7
clone size: many
CDR3 protein: CAIGTVSYEQYF
CDR3 DNA: TGTGCCATCGGGACGGTCTCCTACGAGCAGTACTTC

D gene: NA
V gene: TRBV3-1
J gene: TRBJ2-1
clone size: NA
CDR3 protein: CASSQDSAYNEQFF
CDR3 DNA: TGTGCCAGCAGCCAAGATTCGGCTTACAATGAGCAGTTCTTC

D gene: NA
V gene: TRBV9
J gene: TRBJ2-5
clone size: few
CDR3 protein: CASSVGPREGETQYF
CDR3 DNA: TGTGCCAGCAGCGTAGGTCCCCGCGAAGGAGAGACCCAGTACTTC

D gene: TRBD1
V gene: TRBV7-9
J gene: TRBJ1-4
clone size: few
CDR3 protein: CASRPQGAHEKLFF
CDR3 DNA: TGTGCCAGCAGGCCCCAGGGGGCGCATGAAAAACTGTTTTTT

D gene: TRBD1
V gene: TRBV5-1
J gene: TRBJ2-7
clone size: NA
CDR3 protein: CASSLDRGRNEQYF
CDR3 DNA: TGCGCCAGCAGCTTGGACAGGGGGCGAAACGAGCAGTACTTC

D gene: TRBD2
V gene: TRBV4-1
J gene: TRBJ2-5
clone size: few
CDR3 protein: CASSQEGFVGAGGDHQETQYF
CDR3 DNA: TGCGCCAGCAGCCAAGAAGGCTTCGTAGGAGCTGGGGGGGATCACCAAGAGACCCAGTACTTC

D gene: NA
V gene: TRBV20-1
J gene: TRBJ2-1
clone size: NA
CDR3 protein: CSASIDHPVVSYNEQFF
CDR3 DNA: TGCAGTGCTAGTATCGATCACCCTGTCGTATCCTACAATGAGCAGTTCTTC

D gene: NA
V gene: TRBV5-1
J gene: TRBJ2-2
clone size: NA
CDR3 protein: CASSSGTLNTGELFF
CDR3 DNA: TGTGCCAGCAGTTCCGGGACTTTGAACACCGGGGAGCTGTTTTTT

D gene: NA
V gene: TRBV18
J gene: TRBJ2-7
clone size: NA
CDR3 protein: CASSPPWQGNYEQYF
CDR3 DNA: TGTGCCAGCTCACCACCGTGGCAGGGAAACTACGAGCAGTACTTC

D gene: TRBD1
V gene: TRBV5-6
J gene: TRBJ2-5
clone size: NA
CDR3 protein: CASSWTGAQTQYF
CDR3 DNA: TGTGCCAGCAGCTGGACAGGGGCCCAGACCCAGTACTTC

D gene: NA
V gene: TRBV25-1
J gene: TRBJ2-1
clone size: NA
CDR3 protein: CASSENEPGRWEQFF
CDR3 DNA: TGTGCCAGCAGTGAAAATGAGCCGGGCCGGTGGGAGCAGTTCTTC

D gene: TRBD1
V gene: TRBV7-2
J gene: TRBJ2-7
clone size: NA
CDR3 protein: CASSSKGQAYEQYF
CDR3 DNA: TGTGCCAGCAGCTCGAAGGGACAGGCATATGAGCAGTACTTC

D gene: TRBD2
V gene: TRBV7-3
J gene: TRBJ2-5
clone size: few
CDR3 protein: CASSLTLAGNQETQYF
CDR3 DNA: TGTGCCAGCAGCTTAACGCTAGCGGGAAACCAAGAGACCCAGTACTTC

D gene: NA
V gene: TRBV6-2/TRBV6-3
J gene: TRBJ2-1
clone size: many
CDR3 protein: CASSPAVNEQFF
CDR3 DNA: TGTGCCAGCAGCCCAGCTGTTAATGAGCAGTTCTTC